A single sample gave rise to the 31 T cell receptor beta chains below, sequenced in a study of tumor and adjacent non-tumor tissue in lung cancer (dated by TCRdb to 2016 to 2018). RNA was isolated from bulk unsorted tissue, and RNA quality was assessed with a NanoDrop ND-1000 and an Agilent 2100. Library preparation was by multiplex PCR. Sequencing relied on an Illumina HiSeq 2500. TCRbeta libraries were built by three rounds of nested PCR using primers (Table S4), following protocols modified from ARM-PCR. Starting from the raw public reads, TCRdb applied fastp trimming at Q25, assembled clones with MiXCR and retained in-frame beta chains. Entries are consolidated by CDR3 protein sequence, retaining the most common genes and DNA. The sample records roughly 150,000 distinct CDR3 sequences, approximately 72% of which are singletons. The ten most abundant clones make up 15% to 20% of the sample. Sequenced: lung tumor tissue. These receptors all stem from a man aged 60-69 years with small cell lung cancer.

The V and J genes are TRBV6-5 and TRBJ2-1; perhaps TRBD2 as D (5 bases). The V gene's germline CDR1 is MNHEY and CDR2 SVGAGI. The CDR3 runs 15 residues. V shed 2 bases and J shed 4 bases, with 12 bases lying between them. The DNA for the CDR3 is TGTGCCAGCAGTTACGTGGGGAGTCGGTACAATGAGCAGTTCTTC. It codes for CASSYVGSRYNEQFF.

This chain links TRBV6-1 with TRBJ1-5; 7 bases align to TRBD1. CDR1 and CDR2 from the germline V gene are MNHNS and SASEGT. The V and J ends lost 8 bases and 6 bases, in that order; junction bases with no gene match: 7. This CDR3 spans 13 amino acids. CDR3 loop: CASSTGRPQPQHF. In DNA form, the CDR3 reads TGTGCCAGCTCGACAGGGCGACCTCAGCCCCAGCATTTT.

V gene TRBV12-3 or TRBV12-4 combines with J gene TRBJ2-3, with 10 bases aligning to TRBD2. CDR3 length equals 17 residues. The J segment lost 1 base and the V segment lost 5 bases, leaving 9 bases of the junction unmatched. The CDR3: CASSKQTGTSGTDTQYF. The CDR3 nucleotides read TGTGCCAGCAGTAAACAAACCGGGACTAGCGGCACAGATACGCAGTATTTT.

This clonotype is termed medium-sized. V usage is TRBV11-3 and J usage is TRBJ2-1, with 10 nucleotides matching TRBD1. The CDR3 loop spans 24 amino acids. V lost 5 bases, J lost 0 bases, and 28 bases stayed unmatched. Germline loops: CDR1 SGHNT, CDR2 YENEEA. The CDR3 sequence: CASSPGFPSYSGTGVPSSYNEQFF. DNA of the CDR3: TGTGCCAGCAGCCCCGGGTTCCCGAGCTACTCCGGGACAGGGGTCCCAAGCTCCTACAATGAGCAGTTCTTC. The full variable domain, in which reference TRBV11-3 and TRBJ2-1 provide the parts outside the CDR3, is EAGVVQSPRYKIIEKKQPVAFWCNPISGHNTLYWYLQNLGQGPELLIRYENEEAVDDSQLPKDRFSAERLKGVDSTLKIQPAELGDSAVYLCASSPGFPSYSGTGVPSSYNEQFFGPGTRLTVL.

Many counts were recorded for this clonotype. The chain uses TRBV10-2 and TRBJ1-1; 9 bases align to TRBD1. The CDR3 is made up of 14 amino acids. With 6 bases clipped from V and 4 bases from J, the junction kept 6 bases outside the gene matches. CDR1 and CDR2 from the germline V gene are WSHSY and SAAADI. CDR3 loop: CASRNRGRGTEAFF. The DNA of the CDR3 is TGCGCCAGCAGAAACAGGGGGCGAGGCACTGAAGCTTTCTTT.

This clonotype has ten or more counts. V and J are TRBV29-1 and TRBJ2-3, with D hard to call. The germline V gene encodes CDR1 SQVTM and CDR2 ANQGSEA. This CDR3 spans 13 amino acids. The ends were cut back, 4 bases at V and 2 bases at J, with 10 bases in the middle. This CDR3 is CSVVGGNTDTQYF. The CDR3 nucleotides read TGCAGCGTTGTGGGCGGCAACACAGATACGCAGTATTTT.

The chain combines TRBV6-2 or TRBV6-3 with TRBJ2-4; 7 bases are a match to TRBD2. Germline CDR1 MNHEY, CDR2 SVGEGT. This CDR3 is built from 14 residues. With 7 bases clipped from V and 4 bases from J, the junction kept 7 bases outside the gene matches. The CDR3 DNA sequence: TGTGCCAGCAAGGGTAGCGGGCGGAAAAACATTCAGTACTTC. This translates into CASKGSGRKNIQYF.

The chain combines TRBV9 with TRBJ2-7; TRBD2 matches 8 bases. The ends lost 4 bases at V and 3 bases at J; junction bases unmatched: 6. Germline assignment: CDR1 SGDLS and CDR2 YYNGEE. The CDR3 sequence is 14 residues long. The chain's CDR3 is CASSPYSGSYEQYV. In DNA, the CDR3 is TGTGCCAGCAGCCCATACAGCGGGAGCTACGAGCAGTACGTC.

V and J are TRBV5-6 and TRBJ1-3, with 8 bases lining up with TRBD1. CDR3 length: 14 residues. Germline CDR1 reads SGHDT; CDR2 reads YYEEEE. V was pared by 2 bases and J by 4 bases, with 2 bases of the junction left unmatched. The CDR3, as DNA: TGTGCCAGCAGCTTACAGGGGGTCGGAAACACCATATATTTT. Translating it yields CASSLQGVGNTIYF.

Points on this clonotype: Being one base from a much bigger clone, this may be a read error. V and J are TRBV20-1 and TRBJ2-1; perhaps TRBD1 as D (5 bases). From germline, CDR1 is DFQATT and CDR2 SNEGSKA (reference sequence). Trimming left V 3 bases short and J 7 bases short, with 10 bases between. The CDR3 is 12 amino acids. CDR3 sequence: CSASRPGNEQFF. DNA for the CDR3: TGCAGTGCTAGCCGCCCAGGGAATGAGCAGTTCTTC.

Note on this clonotype: Just one base apart from a much larger clone, this may be a read error. The chain carries TRBV6-6 and TRBJ2-5; weak D call: TRBD1 (5 bases). The CDR3 is made up of 13 amino acids. In germline, CDR1 is MNHNY, CDR2 SVGAGI (reference sequence). Here the CDR3 reads CASSLSRQGAHYF. The CDR3, as DNA: TGTGCCAGCAGTTTGTCCCGCCAAGGGGCCCATTACTTC.

In this sample, this clonotype turned up a few times. V usage is TRBV18 and J usage is TRBJ1-4; D gene ambiguous. Germline V gives CDR1 KGHSH, CDR2 LQKENI. CDR3 size: 13 residues. Trimming cost V 3 bases and J 4 bases, with 6 bases left between them. This CDR3 reads CASSPGVNEKLFF. CDR3 nucleotide sequence: TGTGCCAGCTCACCCGGGGTTAATGAAAAACTGTTTTTT.

A note on this clonotype: Just one base apart from a much larger clone, this may be a read error. V usage is TRBV20-1 and J usage is TRBJ1-6, with 12 bases that match TRBD1. This CDR3 region has 15 residues. Per the germline V gene, CDR1 is DFQATT and CDR2 is SNEGSKA (reference sequence). J was trimmed by 7 bases and V by 3 bases; bases with no gene match: 4. The CDR3 DNA is TGCAGTGCTAGCCGGGACAGGGGGCGGAATTCACCCCTCCACTTT. Translation: CSASRDRGRNSPLHF.

This clonotype was seen a single time. The CDR3 ends on some other residue instead of the conserved phenylalanine or tryptophan, so this is likely a read error. This chain uses TRBV5-4 with TRBJ2-3, with D maybe TRBD2 (6 bases). The CDR3 totals 15 residues. Germline V gene sequence: CDR1 SGHNT, CDR2 YYREEE (reference sequence). The V end was cut by 2 bases, the J end by 2 bases, with 12 bases between. This chain's CDR3 is CASSFSSGNTDTQYL. The CDR3 DNA is TGTGCCAGCAGCTTCAGTAGCGGAAACACAGATACGCAGTATCTA.

This clonotype has at least ten counts. The genes are TRBV11-2 and TRBJ2-1, with 7 bases identical to TRBD2. CDR3 length equals 15 residues. The V and J ends lost 5 bases and 8 bases, in that order; junction bases with no gene match: 12. Per the germline V gene, CDR1 is SGHAT and CDR2 is FQNNGV. The DNA of the CDR3 is TGTGCCAGCAGCCCCCGGGGAGGGTATTTGGATGAGCAGTTCTTC. Amino acids: CASSPRGGYLDEQFF.

This rearrangement joins TRBV5-1 to TRBJ2-3; 13 bases agree with TRBD2. The length of the CDR3 is 17 residues. The germline V gene encodes CDR1 SGHRS and CDR2 YFSETQ. The V gene end was trimmed by 2 bases and the J gene end by 2 bases; junction bases not matched to a gene: 5. CDR3: CASSFLLAGGPTDTQYF. CDR3 in DNA: TGCGCCAGCAGCTTCCTACTAGCGGGAGGGCCCACAGATACGCAGTATTTT.

On this clonotype: The junction and the germline gene differ at one end; a read error may be behind it. V and J are TRBV11-3 and TRBJ1-6, with TRBD1 matching 9 bases. The germline V gene encodes CDR1 SGHNT and CDR2 YENEEA. The CDR3 contains 20 residues. CDR3 loop: CTSSQHRDRASTRTNSPLHF. The CDR3 nucleotides are TGTACCAGCAGCCAGCATCGGGACAGGGCCTCCACTCGAACAAATTCACCCCTCCACTTT.

In its sample, this clonotype was seen a few times. This chain uses TRBV24-1 with TRBJ1-1; D possibly corresponds to TRBD1 (6 bases). V dropped 4 bases and J dropped 9 bases, with 8 bases sitting between them. Per germline, CDR1 KGHDR and CDR2 SFDVKD. The CDR3 is 11 residues long. CDR3 protein: CATSDGTKAFF. The CDR3 nucleotides read TGTGCCACCAGTGACGGGACAAAAGCTTTCTTT.

As concerns this clonotype: A much more abundant neighbour one base away suggests this may be a read error. The CDR3 DNA reads TGTGTCAGCGCTTCAGGCGCCTACGAGCAGTACTTC. Its translation: CVSASGAYEQYF. This rearrangement joins TRBV6-5 to TRBJ2-7, with D hard to call. CDR1 is MNHEY, CDR2 SVGAGI, per germline. This CDR3 comprises 12 residues.

The V gene is TRBV6-1, the J gene TRBJ2-2; TRBD2 agrees at 7 bases. This CDR3 is 15 amino acids long. Germline V lookup: CDR1 MNHNS, CDR2 SASEGT. The J segment lost 2 bases and the V segment lost 8 bases, leaving 8 bases of the junction unmatched. The CDR3 nucleotides read TGTGCCAGCTCGGTCTCAGCGGGAAACACCGGGGAGCTGTTTTTT. Its protein product is CASSVSAGNTGELFF.

The chain has TRBV28 and TRBJ2-7; TRBD1 might be the D (6 bases). V lost 7 bases and J lost 2, with 15 bases in between. Germline V gene data show CDR1 as MDHEN and CDR2 as SYDVKM. This CDR3 spans 14 amino acids. The CDR3 spells CASKEGPGAYEQYF. In DNA, the CDR3 is TGTGCCAGCAAAGAAGGGCCAGGGGCCTACGAGCAGTACTTC.

With respect to this clonotype: Germline and junction disagree at one end, which may indicate a read error. The chain couples TRBV19 to TRBJ2-2; D is possibly TRBD1 or TRBD2 (5 bases each). The CDR3 consists of 15 residues. Looked up from germline, CDR1 is LNHDA and CDR2 is SQIVND (reference sequence). In nucleotides, the CDR3 is TGTGCCAGTAGTATTTCAGGGATTGGAACCGGGGAGCCGTTTTTT. This codes for CASSISGIGTGEPFF.

The gene calls are TRBV5-1 and TRBJ2-2; TRBD1 aligns across 9 bases. The CDR3 has 16 residues. Germline V gene lookup returns CDR1 SGHRS and CDR2 YFSETQ. V lost 4 bases to trimming and J lost 6 bases; unmatched junction nucleotides: 10. The CDR3 spells CASSEGQGIGSGELFF. The CDR3 bases are TGCGCCAGCAGCGAGGGACAGGGTATAGGCTCCGGGGAGCTGTTTTTT.

The rearrangement joins TRBV20-1 to TRBJ2-7; the D gene is possibly TRBD2 (6 bases). The CDR3 extends over 16 amino acids. Trimming pared 5 bases from V and 10 bases from J, leaving 30 bases between. Germline CDR1 is DFQATT and CDR2 is SNEGSKA (reference sequence). In DNA, the CDR3 is TGCAGTGCTTCCCGTCCGTCTAGCGTAAGGAGGGGCAAACAGTACTTC. Translated, it gives CSASRPSSVRRGKQYF.

This chain joins TRBV11-2 and TRBJ2-5; D unclear. Trimming stripped 7 bases from V and 5 bases from J, with 14 bases between. The CDR3 sequence is 13 residues long. CDR1 is SGHAT and CDR2 is FQNNGV in the germline V gene. CDR3 sequence: CASNSPSGETQYF. The CDR3 DNA follows: TGTGCCAGCAACTCCCCATCCGGGGAGACCCAGTACTTC.

The table lists this clonotype with a count of one. No conserved phenylalanine or tryptophan ends this CDR3, so it is likely a read error. The rearrangement links TRBV11-2 to TRBJ2-7; perhaps TRBD2 as D (6 bases). CDR1 is SGHAT, CDR2 FQNNGV, per germline. This CDR3 has 15 residues. Trimming took 6 bases from V and 7 from J, leaving 22 bases between them. The CDR3: CASSVTSREFYEQYS. The CDR3 DNA reads as TGTGCCAGCAGTGTGACTAGTAGGGAGTTCTATGAGCAGTACTCC.

This chain connects TRBV20-1 to TRBJ2-1, with D perhaps being TRBD1 or TRBD2 (5 bases each). The CDR3 runs to 14 residues. V was shortened by 3 bases and J by 5 bases, with 14 bases between the two germline ends. CDR1 and CDR2 (germline): DFQATT, SNEGSKA (reference sequence). CDR3 protein: CSASGATPNNEQFF. In DNA, the CDR3 is TGCAGTGCTAGCGGGGCCACCCCGAACAATGAGCAGTTCTTC.

This clonotype was found once. J is TRBJ2-1 and V is TRBV11-2; 10 bases align to TRBD2. Germline lookup yields CDR1 SGHAT and CDR2 FQNNGV. There are 19 residues in the CDR3. V lost 9 bases to trimming and J lost 7 bases; unmatched junction nucleotides: 24. CDR3 sequence reads: CARSILGLAGDRRGNEQFF. The CDR3 region has the DNA TGTGCCAGAAGCATTCTAGGGCTAGCGGGAGACCGCCGTGGGAATGAGCAGTTCTTC.

The chain recombines TRBV7-3 with TRBJ2-3, with 8 bases aligning to TRBD2. The CDR3 spans 15 residues. CDR1 SGHTA and CDR2 FQGTGA come from the germline V gene. The J segment lost 5 bases and the V segment lost 6 bases, leaving 10 bases of the junction unmatched. This CDR3 is CASRTHSGTGDTQYF. The CDR3 DNA sequence: TGTGCCAGCAGGACTCATAGCGGGACCGGAGATACGCAGTATTTT.

This chain connects TRBV24-1 to TRBJ1-1; D unresolved. The CDR3 contains 13 residues. V dropped 8 bases and J dropped 0 bases, with 9 bases sitting between them. Germline loops: CDR1 KGHDR, CDR2 SFDVKD. The CDR3 DNA is TGTGCCACCACGAACAACATGAACACTGAAGCTTTCTTT. This gives the protein CATTNNMNTEAFF.

This clonotype was found a few times. CDR3 nucleotides: TGTGCCAGCAGCCCTTCCGGCCAAAAATACGAGCAGTACTTC. Its protein is CASSPSGQKYEQYF. V and J are TRBV7-9 and TRBJ2-7; the D is unclear. This CDR3 spans 14 amino acids. Germline V gene sequence: CDR1 SEHNR, CDR2 FQNEAQ (reference sequence). Trimming left V 5 bases short and J 4 bases short, with 15 bases between.